What follows is one T cell receptor (beta chain) and its context. No antigen is known for it. Qualities for individual bases were not recorded, and no much larger clone is one base off. The CDR3 sequence holds 14 residues, the cysteine and phenylalanine included. The only DNA kept is the CDR3, 42 bases in frame from the first base. At the junction V is shortened by 7 bases and J by 5 bases; bases outside the gene matches: 9. According to the germline V gene, CDR1 reads SQVTM and CDR2 reads ANQGSEA. This sample is drawn from a study of human T cells and chemical hapten exposure (dated by TCRdb to 2020 to 2023). Regarding the complete study: Libraries were combined into a pool for sequencing, and differences in TCR yield between samples came mainly from small differences in library volumes within the pool. Peripheral blood TCR repertoire changes were tracked in vivo in alopecia patients during primary and secondary sensitization to the hapten diphenylcyclopropenone (DPC). Each blood RNA sample was used to sequence both TCR alpha and TCR beta chains.

Total RNA was extracted from unfractionated whole blood that had been collected in Tempus Blood RNA tubes. About 5 healthy volunteers served as TCR sequencing controls and were bled at day 0, 2 weeks and 6 weeks. Study-wide findings and limitations: The number of TCRs above 1 in 1000 frequency did not change with DPC sensitization; there was no evidence of global repertoire structure alterations. Repeated subsampling changed both the strength of the expansion versus patch-test correlation and the threshold at which the correlation became significant.

The library was generated by 5' RACE. Sequencing instrument: Illumina MiSeq. During library preparation, unique molecular identifiers were attached to individual cDNA molecules so that TCRs could be counted quantitatively and reproducibly. The original methods were these. A median of approximately 96,000 TCRs per sample was observed, with a range of about 23,224 to 690,600. V, J and CDR3 annotation of the TCR reads was carried out using the Decombinator software suite. To make PS versus PT1 abundance plots, every sample was subsampled to the same number of TCRs (28,000). Expanded TCRs were defined as absent before sensitization and observed at least eight times at the 2-week time point. TCRdb trimmed public reads at Q25 via fastp, called clones via MiXCR and kept in-frame beta chains. Under each unique CDR3 protein, matching rows form one entry showing the most common genes and DNA. For this entry, the V and J calls and clone size follow TCRdb and not the study's own pipeline. A total of roughly 110,000 distinct CDR3 sequences appear in this sample, approximately 20% of them only once. Around 2.7% of the sample is taken by the ten largest.

The V gene is TRBV29-1 and the J gene is TRBJ1-1; 11 bases in between match TRBD1. This receptor was taken from a human donor in good health. The CDR3 region: CSAVGTGGDTEAFF. The bases read TGCAGCGCCGTCGGGACAGGGGGAGATACTGAAGCTTTCTTT.